Following are 7 T cell receptor beta chains from one sample sequenced in a study of shared clonotypes between healthy human individuals. Repertoires were generated with immunoSEQ multiplex PCR, while TCRdb's copy carries only in-frame clones and drops some. The sample lists 950,000 to 1,100,000 clones, more than 75% occurring once. Sequenced material: memory CD4+ T cells from PBMCs. Subset reported: CD45RA-negative fraction. These TCRs come from a man between 18 and 29 years old in good health. Some clones in this sample may be carry-over from other donors' samples.

The V and J genes are TRBV11-2 and TRBJ2-5, with D possibly matching TRBD2 (6 bases). CDR1 SGHAT and CDR2 FQNNGV come from the germline V gene. V was clipped by 1 base and J by 2 bases, with 11 bases between them. The CDR3 sequence is 15 residues long. The CDR3: CASSLGAAGQETQYF. CDR3 coding DNA: TGTGCCAGCAGCTTAGGTGCGGCGGGACAAGAGACCCAGTACTTC.

This rearrangement joins TRBV6-1 to TRBJ1-5; unclear D gene. Germline CDR1 reads MNHNS; CDR2 reads SASEGT. The ends were cut back, 5 bases at V and 4 bases at J, with 9 bases in the middle. The CDR3 runs 13 residues. CDR3: CASSHFENQPQHF. CDR3 DNA sequence: TGTGCCAGCAGTCACTTTGAAAATCAGCCCCAGCATTTT.

V gene TRBV7-2 combines with J gene TRBJ2-1; tentatively, D is TRBD1 (6 bases). The CDR3 extends over 15 amino acids. V was trimmed by 4 bases and J by 7 bases, leaving 17 bases between them. CDR1 and CDR2 (germline): SGHTA, FQGNSA. CDR3 nucleotides: TGTGCCAGCAGCTCCTGGCAGGGGACCGGGAATGAGCAGTTCTTC. Amino acid sequence: CASSSWQGTGNEQFF.

Only one count was recorded for this clone. The chain has TRBV7-7 and TRBJ1-1; D uncertain. The CDR3 sequence is 13 residues long. Per germline, CDR1 SSHAT and CDR2 FNYEAQ (reference sequence). Trimming removed 4 bases from V and 4 bases from J, with 10 bases in between. This CDR3 reads CASSSSPGTEAFF. DNA for the CDR3: TGTGCCAGCAGCTCTTCCCCTGGCACTGAAGCTTTCTTT.

The V gene is TRBV11-3, the J gene TRBJ2-1; TRBD2 matches 9 bases. V was clipped by 5 bases and J by 2 bases; unmatched bases: 4. CDR3 length: 15 amino acids. The germline CDR1 and CDR2 sequences are SGHNT and YENEEA. CDR3 region: CASSGGRGPYNEQFF. The CDR3 DNA reads as TGTGCCAGCAGCGGCGGGAGGGGACCCTACAATGAGCAGTTCTTC.

The chain combines TRBV11-3 with TRBJ2-5; D possibly corresponds to TRBD2 (6 bases). V lost 5 bases and J lost 5, with 15 bases in between. The CDR3 runs to 14 residues. Germline values: CDR1 SGHNT, CDR2 YENEEA. CDR3 amino acids: CASSRGTQGETQYF. CDR3 sequence (DNA): TGTGCCAGCAGCCGCGGGACCCAGGGTGAGACCCAGTACTTC.

The gene calls are TRBV19 and TRBJ1-2, with unresolved D. The germline gives CDR1 LNHDA, CDR2 SQIVND (reference sequence). V was cut by 1 base and J by 10 bases, with 13 bases left in between. This CDR3 contains 13 residues. CDR3 sequence: CASSIGREMFYTF. The DNA of the CDR3 is TGTGCCAGTAGTATAGGACGGGAGATGTTCTACACCTTC.